Below are 25 T cell receptor beta chains sequenced from a single sample in a study of vaccination and CD4 T cells after COVID-19. Treatment of the sample: approximately nine-day PBMC culture with coronavirus spike peptide pools or control peptides (ViraFEST assay). Sequenced with the Oncomine TCR Beta short-read assay was DNA taken from cultured CD4+ T cells. TCRdb reprocessed the PCR reads with MiXCR, giving one entry per CDR3 protein. Among about 11,000 distinct CDR3 sequences, around 50% were seen once, and the ten largest hold around 9.9%. Their antigen targets remain unknown. Sequenced material: CD4+ T cells from blood, cultured in vitro. The origin of the receptors is a human donor who had recovered from COVID-19.

This clonotype was seen once. The V call is TRBV7-2, the J call TRBJ2-1, with a tentative D call TRBD2 (6 bases). The germline V and J ends were trimmed by 0 bases and 8 bases, with 14 bases remaining between them. Germline CDR1 and CDR2: SGHTA and FQGNSA. The CDR3 has 15 amino acids. The CDR3 reads CASSLAGGGWDEQFF. Written as DNA, the CDR3 is TGTGCCAGCAGCTTAGCCGGGGGAGGTTGGGATGAGCAGTTCTTC.

The rearrangement links TRBV28 to TRBJ1-2; 8 positions agree with TRBD1. The CDR3 spans 13 residues. Germline trimming cut 2 bases from V and 6 bases from J; bases unmatched to any gene: 2. CDR1 is MDHEN, CDR2 SYDVKM, per germline. This chain's CDR3 is CASSLRTGNGYTF. The CDR3 DNA reads TGTGCCAGCAGTTTACGGACAGGGAATGGCTACACCTTC.

This chain connects TRBV6-5 to TRBJ2-7; D not resolved. Trimming shortened V by 4 bases and J by 2 bases, and 15 bases separated the two germline ends. CDR1 and CDR2 (germline): MNHEY, SVGAGI. The CDR3 totals 15 residues. The DNA for the CDR3 is TGTGCCAGCAGTTGGACGGCCCAAGGCCCCTACGAGCAGTACTTC. Protein sequence: CASSWTAQGPYEQYF.

The V and J genes are TRBV2 and TRBJ1-5; no definite D call. Trimming shortened V by 7 bases and J by 7 bases, and 14 bases separated the two germline ends. Germline assignment: CDR1 SNHLY and CDR2 FYNNEI. CDR3 length equals 13 residues. In DNA, the CDR3 is TGTGCCAGCACGAGGGAAGGGTCCCAGCCCCAGCATTTT. Translated: CASTREGSQPQHF.

This clonotype was seen a handful of times. V usage is TRBV2 and J usage is TRBJ1-3; unclear D gene. The V end was cut by 5 bases, the J end by 1 base, with 12 bases between. This CDR3 has 15 amino acids. Germline lookup yields CDR1 SNHLY and CDR2 FYNNEI. CDR3 bases: TGTGCCAGCAGTCTAGTCAGGATGTCTGGAAACACCATATATTTT. As protein: CASSLVRMSGNTIYF.

The rearrangement links TRBV27 to TRBJ2-2, with 8 bases aligning to TRBD2. Germline-derived CDR1 and CDR2 are MNHEY and SMNVEV (reference sequence). Losses at the gene ends were 5 bases for V and 4 bases for J; bases not matched to a gene: 9. This CDR3 spans 16 amino acids. The CDR3 here is CASSPTSGGGTGELFF. Written as DNA, the CDR3 is TGTGCCAGCAGTCCTACCTCGGGAGGGGGCACCGGGGAGCTGTTTTTT.

This chain uses TRBV12-3 or TRBV12-4 with TRBJ1-4; TRBD1 might be the D (6 bases). V was shortened by 5 bases and J by 7 bases, with 14 bases between the two germline ends. The CDR3 contains 14 residues. The CDR3 spells CASSPRTAGEKLFF. The CDR3 region has the DNA TGTGCCAGCAGTCCGAGGACAGCGGGTGAAAAACTGTTTTTT.

A remark on this clonotype: One junction end disagrees with the germline gene, perhaps due to a read error. The rearrangement joins TRBV7-8 to TRBJ2-7; perhaps TRBD2 as D (5 bases). CDR1 SGHVS and CDR2 FQNEAQ come from the germline V gene. This CDR3 is 12 amino acids long. The CDR3 region has the DNA TGTGCCAGCAGCCGGACGGGATCTACGTGGCACTTC. Encoded protein: CASSRTGSTWHF.

V and J are TRBV20-1 and TRBJ1-2; D is unresolved. The length of the CDR3 is 16 residues. Per germline, CDR1 DFQATT and CDR2 SNEGSKA (reference sequence). The V end was cut by 0 bases, the J end by 1 base, with 15 bases between. For the CDR3, the DNA is TGCAGTGCTAGAGATCTACTTTTGGGCAGTAACTATGGCTACACCTTC. Amino acids: CSARDLLLGSNYGYTF.

This chain uses TRBV15 with TRBJ2-5; D might be TRBD1 or TRBD2, each matching 6 bases. CDR1 is LNHNV and CDR2 is YYDKDF in the germline V gene (reference sequence). The CDR3 is 14 amino acids. The V and J ends lost 0 bases and 9 bases respectively, with 14 bases between them. CDR3 nucleotide sequence: TGTGCCACCAGCAGAGATACGGGGGCCCGGCCCCAGTACTTC. This codes for CATSRDTGARPQYF.

The rearrangement uses TRBV19 and TRBJ2-5, with a possible D match to TRBD1 (6 bases). Germline V lookup: CDR1 LNHDA, CDR2 SQIVND (reference sequence). The CDR3 spans 12 residues. Trimming pared 7 bases from V and 4 bases from J, leaving 10 bases between. CDR3 nucleotide sequence: TGTGCCAGTAAGGAGACAGGAGAGACCCAGTACTTC. Protein sequence: CASKETGETQYF.

The chain carries TRBV19 and TRBJ2-2; a weak D match, TRBD2 (6 bases). V was pared by 4 bases and J by 6 bases, with 6 bases between. The CDR3 loop spans 12 amino acids. The germline CDR1 and CDR2 sequences are LNHDA and SQIVND (reference sequence). This chain's CDR3 is CASSRLAGELFF. The DNA of the CDR3 is TGTGCCAGTAGTAGACTAGCCGGGGAGCTGTTTTTT.

The chain links TRBV20-1 to TRBJ2-7, with 10 nucleotides matching TRBD2. The CDR3 runs to 17 residues. Looked up from germline, CDR1 is DFQATT and CDR2 is SNEGSKA (reference sequence). The trim removed 0 bases at V and 4 bases at J, leaving 12 bases unmatched. CDR3 bases: TGCAGTGCTAGAGATCGATCCCCTAGCGGGGGATTATACGAGCAGTACTTC. This encodes CSARDRSPSGGLYEQYF.

The rearrangement uses TRBV5-1 and TRBJ2-3; 8 nucleotides align to TRBD1. Germline CDR1 reads SGHRS; CDR2 reads YFSETQ. The CDR3 consists of 16 residues. Trimming took 4 bases from V and 0 from J; bases not matched to a gene: 7. The CDR3 is CASSRMQGASTDTQYF. In DNA, the CDR3 is TGCGCCAGCAGCAGAATGCAGGGGGCGAGCACAGATACGCAGTATTTT.

This chain links TRBV6-2 or TRBV6-3 with TRBJ2-5; possibly TRBD2 for D (5 bases). V was clipped by 4 bases and J by 5 bases, with 20 bases between them. Germline V gene lookup returns CDR1 MNHEY and CDR2 SVGEGT. The CDR3 consists of 16 residues. In nucleotides, the CDR3 is TGTGCCAGCAGTTCCAGTGGACGTACCGGCGGGGAGACCCAGTACTTC. As protein: CASSSSGRTGGETQYF.

J is TRBJ1-5 and V is TRBV19, with D perhaps TRBD1 (5 bases). The CDR3 is 14 residues long. Germline V gives CDR1 LNHDA, CDR2 SQIVND (reference sequence). The V and J ends lost 1 base and 5 bases respectively, with 9 bases between them. The CDR3 DNA follows: TGTGCCAGTAGTATAGCGGCAGGGTATCAGCCCCAGCATTTT. It encodes CASSIAAGYQPQHF.

V and J are TRBV7-8 and TRBJ2-3; tentatively, D is TRBD2 (5 bases). CDR3 size: 17 residues. The germline CDR1 and CDR2 sequences are SGHVS and FQNEAQ. The V end lost 6 bases, the J end lost 2 bases, and 21 bases lay between the germline ends. CDR3 amino acids: CASRPLRPSGFTDTQYF. The DNA for the CDR3 is TGTGCCAGCAGACCCCTACGGCCCAGCGGCTTCACAGATACGCAGTATTTT. The variable domain in full, with the rest retrieved from reference TRBV7-8 and TRBJ2-3, is GAGVSQSPRYKVAKRGQDVALRCDPISGHVSLFWYQQALGQGPEFLTYFQNEAQLDKSGLPSDRFFAERPEGSVSTLKIQRTQQEDSAVYLCASRPLRPSGFTDTQYFGPGTRLTVL.

The rearrangement links TRBV6-1 to TRBJ1-2; possibly TRBD1 for D (5 bases). Trimming cost V 1 base and J 4 bases, with 7 bases left between them. Germline assignment: CDR1 MNHNS and CDR2 SASEGT. The CDR3 contains 13 residues. DNA for the CDR3: TGTGCCAGCAGTGAAGGGGGCGGCTATGGCTACACCTTC. As protein: CASSEGGGYGYTF.

The gene calls are TRBV11-3 and TRBJ2-6; D is uncertain. The CDR3 extends over 14 amino acids. V was pared by 5 bases and J by 2 bases, with 7 bases between. Germline CDR1 and CDR2: SGHNT and YENEEA. The CDR3 sequence is CASSERPGANVLTF. The CDR3, as DNA: TGTGCCAGCAGCGAAAGGCCTGGGGCCAACGTCCTGACTTTC.

This clonotype has only a few counts. The rearrangement joins TRBV10-1 to TRBJ2-3, with no clear D. CDR1 WNHNN and CDR2 SYGVQD come from the germline V gene (reference sequence). This CDR3 contains 12 residues. Trimming took off 3 bases at V and 7 bases at J, with 8 bases between the two ends. CDR3 nucleotides: TGCGCCAGCAGTGATCCCGGGTATACGCAGTATTTT. Its protein product is CASSDPGYTQYF.

The rearrangement uses TRBV20-1 and TRBJ2-1; TRBD2 matches 8 bases. Germline lookup yields CDR1 DFQATT and CDR2 SNEGSKA (reference sequence). V shed 3 bases and J 6 bases; nucleotides not matched to a gene: 10. The CDR3 has 15 residues. CDR3 loop: CSASLPGLGSNEQFF. CDR3 DNA sequence: TGCAGTGCTAGTTTACCGGGACTAGGCTCCAATGAGCAGTTCTTC.

The chain carries TRBV5-1 and TRBJ2-2, with 9 nucleotides matching TRBD2. The V gene end was trimmed by 3 bases and the J gene end by 2 bases; junction bases not matched to a gene: 8. The CDR3 loop spans 17 amino acids. The germline gives CDR1 SGHRS, CDR2 YFSETQ. Here the CDR3 reads CASSSAGSGSNTGELFF. As DNA, the CDR3 is TGCGCCAGCAGCTCCGCGGGTAGCGGGAGCAACACCGGGGAGCTGTTTTTT.

The chain carries TRBV15 and TRBJ1-2, with no clear D. V lost 1 base and J 1 base, leaving 1 base between the germline ends. The germline CDR1 and CDR2 sequences are LNHNV and YYDKDF (reference sequence). The CDR3 spans 12 residues. The CDR3 loop reads CATSRGNYGYTF. CDR3 nucleotides: TGTGCCACCAGCAGAGGTAACTATGGCTACACCTTC.

The chain has TRBV2 and TRBJ2-4; TRBD1 matches at 8 bases. Germline V gives CDR1 SNHLY, CDR2 FYNNEI. The CDR3 is 18 amino acids. Losses at the gene ends were 4 bases for V and 1 base for J; bases not matched to a gene: 12. This CDR3 is CASSGGRGLNEAKNIQYF. The CDR3 nucleotides are TGTGCCAGCAGTGGTGGCAGGGGGCTAAACGAGGCCAAAAACATTCAGTACTTC. Filled out from reference TRBV2 and TRBJ2-4, the complete variable domain reads EPEVTQTPSHQVTQMGQEVILRCVPISNHLYFYWYRQILGQKVEFLVSFYNNEISEKSEIFDDQFSVERPDGSNFTLKIRSTKLEDSAMYFCASSGGRGLNEAKNIQYFGAGTRLSVL.

This clonotype occurred a few times. The chain is built from TRBV7-9 and TRBJ2-5; D not certain. The CDR3 consists of 13 residues. Trimming cost V 1 base and J 2 bases, with 5 bases left between them. Germline assignment: CDR1 SEHNR and CDR2 FQNEAQ (reference sequence). The CDR3 sequence: CASSLEVQETQYF. In DNA form, the CDR3 reads TGTGCCAGCAGCTTAGAAGTTCAAGAGACCCAGTACTTC.